These 21 T cell receptor beta chains share one sample of origin, sequenced in a study of cytomegalovirus exposure and HLA in healthy donors (dated by TCRdb to between 2016 and 2019). The library was obtained by the immunoSEQ multiplex PCR assay. For the multiplex PCR, a mixture combining 60 forward primers for TCR Vbeta segments and 13 reverse primers for TCR Jbeta segments was used. The table comes from immuneACCESS by way of TCRdb, which keeps in-frame sequences with V and J called. Part of the clones is missing from these tables; in studies checked, under half for an unresolved V gene and the rest for unknown reasons. This sample lists about 77,000 clones; around 78% were detected once. Clones ranked in the top ten supply about 3.5% of the sample. The sequencing input was PBMCs. These receptors came from a man aged 40-49 years in good health and CMV-seronegative.

Of note for this clone: This sample also contains other DNA sequences that code for the same CDR3. V and J are TRBV5-6 and TRBJ1-3; D is uncertain. The CDR3 extends over 16 amino acids. CDR1 SGHDT and CDR2 YYEEEE come from the germline V gene. Deletions cut 2 bases from V and 0 bases from J, with 12 bases between. CDR3 coding DNA: TGTGCCAGCAGCTTCGGAGGGCGGCTCTCTGGAAACACCATATATTTT. It encodes CASSFGGRLSGNTIYF.

The gene calls are TRBV5-4 and TRBJ2-7; D might be TRBD2 (5 bases). The CDR3 loop spans 13 amino acids. Germline CDR1 SGHNT, CDR2 YYREEE (reference sequence). Trimming pared 6 bases from V and 0 bases from J, leaving 10 bases between. CDR3 residues: CASTSRDSYEQYF. The CDR3 DNA follows: TGTGCCAGCACCTCCCGGGACTCCTACGAGCAGTACTTC. Drawing the rest from reference TRBV5-4 and TRBJ2-7, the complete variable domain is ETGVTQSPTHLIKTRGQQVTLRCSSQSGHNTVSWYQQALGQGPQFIFQYYREEENGRGNFPPRFSGLQFPNYSSELNVNALELDDSALYLCASTSRDSYEQYFGPGTRLTVT.

This chain links TRBV5-1 with TRBJ2-5; D remains unclear. Germline V gives CDR1 SGHRS, CDR2 YFSETQ. V lost 2 bases and J 4 bases, leaving 6 bases between the germline ends. The CDR3 consists of 12 residues. The CDR3 protein is CASSLHRETQYF. The CDR3 nucleotides read TGCGCCAGCAGCTTACATCGAGAGACCCAGTACTTC.

The chain links TRBV11-2 to TRBJ1-4; tentative D call: TRBD1 (5 bases). Per the germline V gene, CDR1 is SGHAT and CDR2 is FQNNGV. V was trimmed by 3 bases and J by 7 bases, leaving 12 bases between them. The CDR3 runs 14 residues. CDR3 region: CASSFVQGGEKLFF. In DNA form, the CDR3 reads TGTGCCAGCAGCTTTGTGCAGGGCGGTGAAAAACTGTTTTTT.

The V call is TRBV6-1, the J call TRBJ1-1; D gene ambiguous. Deletions cut 6 bases from V and 2 bases from J, with 7 bases between. The CDR3 runs 12 residues. The V gene's germline CDR1 is MNHNS and CDR2 SASEGT. The DNA for the CDR3 is TGTGCCAGCAGGCTGACTAACACTGAAGCTTTCTTT. It encodes CASRLTNTEAFF.

This clone showed up just a few times. This rearrangement joins TRBV30 to TRBJ1-2, with 10 bases lining up with TRBD1. Trimming removed 1 base from V and 6 bases from J; junction bases left unmatched: 2. The CDR3 is 13 residues long. From germline, CDR1 is GTSNPN and CDR2 SVGIG (reference sequence). CDR3 DNA: TGTGCCTGGAGTGCTGGGACAGGGGATGGCTACACCTTC. Protein: CAWSAGTGDGYTF.

This clone was recorded once. The V call is TRBV5-4, the J call TRBJ2-2, with D perhaps TRBD1 (5 bases). The CDR3 sequence is 16 residues long. CDR1 SGHNT and CDR2 YYREEE come from the germline V gene (reference sequence). Trimming took off 4 bases at V and 0 bases at J, with 13 bases between the two ends. CDR3: CASSLGQPANTGELFF. The DNA of the CDR3 is TGTGCCAGCAGCCTCGGACAACCCGCGAACACCGGGGAGCTGTTTTTT.

The V gene is TRBV6-5, the J gene TRBJ2-7, with a weak D call TRBD1 (5 bases). From germline, CDR1 is MNHEY and CDR2 SVGAGI. The length of the CDR3 is 15 residues. The V gene lost 6 bases and the J gene lost 3 bases, with 18 bases spanning the gap. The CDR3 bases are TGTGCCAGCAGCTCGGTCGGACATCCGATCTACGAGCAGTACTTC. Encoded protein: CASSSVGHPIYEQYF.

This clone was detected only a few times. The CDR3 coding sequence is TGTGCCAGCAGCTTACCAAGGAGCGAGCAGTACTTC. Its translation is CASSLPRSEQYF. This sequence joins TRBV7-2 and TRBJ2-7; D unresolved. With 2 bases removed from V and 6 bases from J, the gap between germline ends came to 8 bases. The CDR3 has 12 residues. Germline V CDR1 and CDR2: SGHTA, FQGNSA.

The rearrangement joins TRBV28 to TRBJ1-1; D call uncertain. Germline V gene data show CDR1 as MDHEN and CDR2 as SYDVKM. V was trimmed by 6 bases and J by 1 base, leaving 9 bases between them. The CDR3 totals 13 residues. For the CDR3, the DNA is TGTGCCAGCAGCCTTGGGCAGAACACTGAAGCTTTCTTT. Protein: CASSLGQNTEAFF.

The J gene is TRBJ2-1, the V gene TRBV7-2; the match to TRBD2 covers 10 bases. The V gene end was trimmed by 2 bases and the J gene end by 6 bases; junction bases not matched to a gene: 4. CDR1 is SGHTA, CDR2 FQGNSA, per germline. This CDR3 has 15 residues. The CDR3 loop reads CASSLSGGAINEQFF. CDR3 nucleotide sequence: TGTGCCAGCAGCTTAAGCGGGGGGGCAATCAATGAGCAGTTCTTC.

This rearrangement joins TRBV6-5 to TRBJ2-3; maybe TRBD2 (5 bases). Germline CDR1 is MNHEY and CDR2 is SVGAGI. The CDR3 is 14 residues long. V was shortened by 6 bases and J by 6 bases, with 16 bases between the two germline ends. The CDR3 nucleotides are TGTGCCAGCAGCTCGAACCCCAGCGGCGATACGCAGTATTTT. Translating it yields CASSSNPSGDTQYF.

V and J are TRBV19 and TRBJ1-5; D not resolved. V was trimmed by 3 bases and J by 9 bases, leaving 6 bases between them. CDR3 length: 11 amino acids. The germline V gene encodes CDR1 LNHDA and CDR2 SQIVND (reference sequence). CDR3 region: CASSISGPQHF. CDR3 sequence (DNA): TGTGCCAGTAGTATTTCCGGGCCCCAGCATTTT.

The chain recombines TRBV21-1 with TRBJ2-3; TRBD2, the table's D call, was not compared with the DNA. TRBV21-1 is assigned pseudogene status. The CDR3 covers 16 residues. The DNA for the CDR3 is TGTGCCAGCAGCCCCCGTGGAGCGGGGGGCACAGATACGCAGTATTTT. Its translation: CASSPRGAGGTDTQYF.

The chain joins TRBV7-3 to TRBJ2-5; the D gene is possibly TRBD1 (5 bases). The germline V gene has CDR1 SGHTA and CDR2 FQGTGA. This CDR3 has 13 residues. V lost 3 bases and J lost 2, with 7 bases in between. CDR3 loop: CASSLGLQETQYF. CDR3 DNA sequence: TGTGCCAGCAGCTTGGGGCTGCAAGAGACCCAGTACTTC.

The chain recombines TRBV4-1 with TRBJ1-5; TRBD1 agrees at 8 bases. The germline V gene has CDR1 MGHRA and CDR2 YSYEKL. J was trimmed by 10 bases and V by 0 bases; bases with no gene match: 8. The CDR3 is 15 residues long. The CDR3 coding sequence is TGCGCCAGCAGCCAAGAATTGACAGGGGTCCGACCCCAGCATTTT. Protein sequence: CASSQELTGVRPQHF.

The CDR3 loop is CASSLGGTAVYEQYF. For the CDR3, the DNA is TGCGCCAGCAGCTTGGGAGGGACAGCAGTCTACGAGCAGTACTTC. V and J are TRBV5-1 and TRBJ2-7, with TRBD1 matching over 7 bases. Germline V gene sequence: CDR1 SGHRS, CDR2 YFSETQ. The length of the CDR3 is 15 residues. Trimming at V came to 0 bases and at J to 3 bases, leaving 6 bases not matched to a gene.

The chain combines TRBV6-1 with TRBJ2-1; no clear D. CDR1 is MNHNS, CDR2 SASEGT, per germline. This CDR3 is 11 amino acids long. Trimming left V 7 bases short and J 3 bases short, with 4 bases between. For the CDR3, the DNA is TGTGCCAGCATAGACTACAATGAGCAGTTCTTC. It yields the protein CASIDYNEQFF.

The chain links TRBV6-5 to TRBJ2-1; perhaps TRBD2 as D (6 bases). The CDR3 consists of 15 residues. V dropped 1 base and J dropped 4 bases, with 11 bases sitting between them. Germline V CDR1 and CDR2: MNHEY, SVGAGI. Written as DNA, the CDR3 is TGTGCCAGCAGTTACTTTGGGGGGAAATACAATGAGCAGTTCTTC. Protein: CASSYFGGKYNEQFF.

This clone was seen a single time. The chain links TRBV4-2 to TRBJ2-7; D possibly corresponds to TRBD2 (5 bases). The CDR3 totals 18 residues. Per germline, CDR1 LGHNA and CDR2 YNFKEQ. The V gene lost 5 bases and the J gene lost 0 bases, with 23 bases spanning the gap. DNA of the CDR3: TGTGCCAGCAGCTATACTTTGAGTGGTACGGGGAGCTCCTACGAGCAGTACTTC. It is translated as CASSYTLSGTGSSYEQYF.

The V call is TRBV19, the J call TRBJ2-1; 8 nucleotides agree with TRBD2. CDR3 length: 15 amino acids. CDR1 and CDR2 from the germline V gene are LNHDA and SQIVND (reference sequence). V lost 7 bases, J lost 8 bases, and 13 bases stayed unmatched. In DNA, the CDR3 is TGTGCCAGTAAGGGCTCGGGGGGGCCTATCGATGAGCAGTTCTTC. Protein product: CASKGSGGPIDEQFF.